This entry concerns a single T cell receptor beta chain. Researchers took blood at baseline, on cycle 4 day 1, and on cycle 7 day 1. This specimen comes from a study of OX40 agonist ivuxolimab in advanced cancers. Looking at the study overall: Patients received ivuxolimab, an agonistic anti-OX40 (CD134) antibody.

Germline V lookup: CDR1 SGHVS, CDR2 FNYEAQ. Trimming at V came to 5 bases and at J to 5 bases, leaving 5 bases not matched to a gene. The CDR3 is 15 amino acids. The data were produced by immunoSEQ multiplex PCR, yet TCRdb's version contains in-frame clones alone and is incomplete. The sample shows some 99,000 clones, approximately 95% of them seen only once. The chain combines TRBV7-6 with TRBJ2-3, with 12 nucleotides matching TRBD2. The source is an adult with an advanced solid tumor such as melanoma, head and neck, liver or kidney cancer. The starting material was CD4+ or CD8+ T cells sorted from blood, obtained in a trial of the OX40 agonist ivuxolimab. CDR3 coding DNA: TGTGCCAGCAGCCGGACTAGCGGGAACCGAGATACGCAGTATTTT. It specifies CASSRTSGNRDTQYF.